This T cell receptor beta chain stems from a study of a mutant IDH1 vaccine in newly diagnosed glioma. About the study: Vaccination was launched 4-6 weeks after radiotherapy alone, or with temozolomide cycles.

With respect to this clone: The antigen is not known.

Data came from immunoSEQ multiplex PCR; TCRdb stores just in-frame clones and leaves some out. The table shows about 62,000 clones, with over 80% occurring only once. Time point defined: week 47, end of study. With topical imiquimod, each dose of the vaccine consisted of 300 ug of mutant IDH1 20-mer peptide. Donor diagnoses consisted of new WHO grade 3 or 4 IDH1-mutant, ATRX-lost astrocytomas. Per the germline V gene, CDR1 is MGHRA and CDR2 is YSYEKL. The CDR3 spans 15 residues. Trimming cost V 0 bases and J 5 bases, with 13 bases left between them. The sample in question was PBMCs, obtained from a glioma patient whose treatment included an IDH1 peptide vaccine. The V gene is TRBV4-1, the J gene TRBJ1-2; no firm D call. The TCR sequence derives from a man younger than 45 with glioma. The CDR3 DNA is TGCGCCAGCAGCCAAGACCTGGGCCTCTTATATGGCTACACCTTC. Its translation: CASSQDLGLLYGYTF.